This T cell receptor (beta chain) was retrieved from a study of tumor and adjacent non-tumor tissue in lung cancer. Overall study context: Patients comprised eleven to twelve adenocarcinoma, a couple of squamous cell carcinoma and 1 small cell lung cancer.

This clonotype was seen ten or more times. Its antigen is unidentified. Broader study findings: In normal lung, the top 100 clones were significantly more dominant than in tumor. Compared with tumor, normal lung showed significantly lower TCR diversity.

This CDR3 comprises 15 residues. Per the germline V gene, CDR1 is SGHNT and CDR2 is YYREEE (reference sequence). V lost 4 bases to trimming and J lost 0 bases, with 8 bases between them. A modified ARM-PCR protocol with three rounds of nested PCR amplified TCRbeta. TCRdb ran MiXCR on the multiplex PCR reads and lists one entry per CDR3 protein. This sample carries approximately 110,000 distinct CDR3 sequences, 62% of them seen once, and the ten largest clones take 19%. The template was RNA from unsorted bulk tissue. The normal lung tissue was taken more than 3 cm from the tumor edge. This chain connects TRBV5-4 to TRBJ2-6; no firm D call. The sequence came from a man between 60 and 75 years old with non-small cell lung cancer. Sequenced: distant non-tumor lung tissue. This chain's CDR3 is CASSPPYSGANVLTF. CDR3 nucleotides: TGTGCCAGCAGCCCTCCATACTCTGGGGCCAACGTCCTGACTTTC.